Shown below are 24 T cell receptor beta chains from a single sample sequenced in a study of blood T cell repertoires in COVID-19. The table came from immunoSEQ multiplex PCR; TCRdb's copy has only in-frame clones and leaves some out. The table lists approximately 150,000 clones, approximately 88% of them singletons. Input material: PBMCs or T cells enriched from blood (not recorded which). The receptors were sampled from a man aged 70-80 years who had been exposed to COVID-19.

Worth noting for this clone: Compared with germline, one end of the junction differs, possibly owing to a read error. In nucleotides, the CDR3 is TGCATGAGCGGGAGATCTCCCAATGAGCAGTTCTTC. Translated: CMSGRSPNEQFF. The chain recombines TRBV12-3 or TRBV12-4 with TRBJ2-1; the match to TRBD2 covers 8 bases. CDR3 length: 12 amino acids.

This chain connects TRBV7-3 to TRBJ2-6; D is unclear. Looked up from germline, CDR1 is SGHTA and CDR2 is FQGTGA. Trimming took 1 base from V and 2 from J, leaving 9 bases between them. This CDR3 contains 16 residues. CDR3 bases: TGTGCCAGCAGCTTAATGCGGAGTACTGGGGCCAACGTCCTGACTTTC. Protein product: CASSLMRSTGANVLTF.

The CDR3 reads CASSGVVRGTEAFF. The CDR3 coding sequence is TGTGCCAGTTCAGGGGTAGTGAGGGGCACTGAAGCTTTCTTT. V usage is TRBV19 and J usage is TRBJ1-1, with a tentative D call TRBD1 (6 bases). Germline V gene lookup returns CDR1 LNHDA and CDR2 SQIVND (reference sequence). This CDR3 has 14 residues. Trimming cost V 8 bases and J 4 bases, with 17 bases left between them.

In nucleotides, the CDR3 is TGCAGTGCTAGTGGGTGGGGCTCTAATGAAAAACTGTTTTTT. This encodes CSASGWGSNEKLFF. V gene TRBV20-1 combines with J gene TRBJ1-4, with D tentatively TRBD1 (5 bases). The V gene's germline CDR1 is DFQATT and CDR2 SNEGSKA (reference sequence). V was pared by 3 bases and J by 3 bases, with 11 bases between. This CDR3 region has 14 residues.

The chain is built from TRBV19 and TRBJ1-1, with D possibly being TRBD1 (5 bases). V was shortened by 6 bases and J by 5 bases, with 10 bases between the two germline ends. The CDR3 spans 12 residues. Germline V gene lookup returns CDR1 LNHDA and CDR2 SQIVND (reference sequence). CDR3 sequence (DNA): TGTGCCAGTAGGGTTAAGGGGACTGAAGCTTTCTTT. It codes for CASRVKGTEAFF.

This chain links TRBV4-1 with TRBJ2-3; D is perhaps TRBD2 (7 bases). The CDR3 has 18 amino acids. The V end lost 3 bases, the J end lost 4 bases, and 23 bases lay between the germline ends. Germline loops: CDR1 MGHRA, CDR2 YSYEKL. The CDR3, as DNA: TGCGCCAGCAGCCAGTCGGGGGGCCTAGCGTGGGATGCAGATACGCAGTATTTT. Residues: CASSQSGGLAWDADTQYF.

This clone was recorded a few times. The chain employs TRBV7-9 and TRBJ1-1; perhaps TRBD1 as D (5 bases). Deletions cut 2 bases from V and 1 base from J, with 11 bases between. The CDR3 spans 15 residues. The germline V gene has CDR1 SEHNR and CDR2 FQNEAQ (reference sequence). CDR3 DNA: TGTGCCAGCAGCTTATCCGCTCAGGGGAACACTGAAGCTTTCTTT. It specifies CASSLSAQGNTEAFF.

This clone was observed a few times. The chain combines TRBV30 with TRBJ2-2; 9 positions agree with TRBD1. The CDR3 is 15 residues long. Germline lookup yields CDR1 GTSNPN and CDR2 SVGIG (reference sequence). V lost 4 bases to trimming and J lost 1 base; unmatched junction nucleotides: 4. DNA for the CDR3: TGTGCCTGGACCCGGACAGGGGTGAACACCGGGGAGCTGTTTTTT. Encoded protein: CAWTRTGVNTGELFF. The complete variable domain, with remaining parts taken from reference TRBV30 and TRBJ2-2, reads SQTIHQWPATLVQPVGSPLSLECTVEGTSNPNLYWYRQAAGRGLQLLFYSVGIGQISSEVPQNLSASRPQDRQFILSSKKLLLSDSGFYLCAWTRTGVNTGELFFGEGSRLTVL.

The chain links TRBV5-6 to TRBJ2-7; 7 bases agree with TRBD2. Germline V CDR1 and CDR2: SGHDT, YYEEEE. This CDR3 spans 14 amino acids. Trimming cost V 5 bases and J 7 bases; bases outside gene matches: 12. This chain's CDR3 is CASRARGLRGEQYF. The CDR3 nucleotides are TGTGCCAGCAGGGCTAGGGGACTACGAGGGGAGCAGTACTTC.

The V and J genes are TRBV19 and TRBJ1-2, with a weak D call TRBD1 (5 bases). This CDR3 has 15 amino acids. V lost 5 bases and J 3 bases, leaving 16 bases between the germline ends. CDR1 and CDR2 (germline): LNHDA, SQIVND (reference sequence). The CDR3 loop reads CASSSRGTKDYGYTF. The DNA for the CDR3 is TGTGCCAGTAGTTCGCGGGGCACCAAGGACTATGGCTACACCTTC.

V gene TRBV19 combines with J gene TRBJ2-2; a weak D match, TRBD2 (5 bases). CDR3 length equals 16 residues. Trimming left V 7 bases short and J 2 bases short, with 17 bases between. In germline, CDR1 is LNHDA, CDR2 SQIVND (reference sequence). The CDR3 coding sequence is TGTGCCAGTACCCCACGGGATAAAGGAAACACCGGGGAGCTGTTTTTT. Its translation: CASTPRDKGNTGELFF. The full variable domain, in which reference TRBV19 and TRBJ2-2 provide the parts outside the CDR3, is DGGITQSPKYLFRKEGQNVTLSCEQNLNHDAMYWYRQDPGQGLRLIYYSQIVNDFQKGDIAEGYSVSREKKESFPLTVTSAQKNPTAFYLCASTPRDKGNTGELFFGEGSRLTVL.

The gene calls are TRBV7-2 and TRBJ2-2; possible D gene TRBD2, 5 bases. This CDR3 comprises 15 residues. Germline V gene data show CDR1 as SGHTA and CDR2 as FQGNSA. V shed 5 bases and J shed 5 bases, with 15 bases lying between them. The CDR3 bases are TGTGCCAGCAGCCCCCAAGAGGGCAGAACCGGGGAGCTGTTTTTT. Translation gives CASSPQEGRTGELFF.

The chain uses TRBV5-4 and TRBJ2-7; 13 nucleotides align to TRBD2. With 4 bases clipped from V and 6 bases from J, the junction kept 7 bases outside the gene matches. CDR1 and CDR2 (germline): SGHNT, YYREEE (reference sequence). The CDR3 contains 15 residues. This CDR3 is CASSTWTSGSGEQYF. The CDR3 DNA reads TGTGCCAGCAGCACATGGACTAGCGGGAGTGGCGAGCAGTACTTC.

The chain carries TRBV5-1 and TRBJ2-3; 9 nucleotides line up with TRBD2. The CDR3 sequence is 15 residues long. V lost 4 bases and J lost 3; bases outside the gene matches: 6. From germline, CDR1 is SGHRS and CDR2 YFSETQ. The CDR3 protein is CASSTGLAKTDTQYF. The DNA for the CDR3 is TGCGCCAGCAGCACCGGACTAGCGAAGACAGATACGCAGTATTTT.

The chain employs TRBV2 and TRBJ2-5, with a weak D call TRBD2 (6 bases). This CDR3 has 15 residues. The germline CDR1 and CDR2 sequences are SNHLY and FYNNEI. V gave up 6 bases and J gave up 1 base, with 15 bases separating them. Here the CDR3 reads CASSWVAGPQETQYF. Written as DNA, the CDR3 is TGTGCCAGCAGCTGGGTGGCGGGGCCCCAAGAGACCCAGTACTTC.

J is TRBJ1-2 and V is TRBV19; D is unclear. Germline CDR1 LNHDA, CDR2 SQIVND (reference sequence). The CDR3 sequence is 14 residues long. Trimming removed 4 bases at V and 10 bases at J, with 19 bases between. CDR3 protein: CASSRSDGIGYYTF. The CDR3 region has the DNA TGTGCCAGTAGTAGGTCGGACGGGATTGGCTACTACACCTTC.

The gene calls are TRBV30 and TRBJ1-3, with D possibly TRBD1 on 6 matching bases. Per the germline V gene, CDR1 is GTSNPN and CDR2 is SVGIG (reference sequence). The V end was cut by 5 bases, the J end by 4 bases, with 9 bases between. The CDR3 length is 12 residues. The CDR3 is CAWGGQGNTIYF. DNA of the CDR3: TGTGCCTGGGGAGGACAGGGAAACACCATATATTTT.

The chain recombines TRBV28 with TRBJ1-1; perhaps TRBD1 as D (6 bases). The CDR3 length is 14 residues. CDR1 and CDR2 from the germline V gene are MDHEN and SYDVKM. With 2 bases removed from V and 8 bases from J, the gap between germline ends came to 15 bases. This CDR3 reads CASSLLSRGREAFF. Here the CDR3 DNA reads TGTGCCAGCAGTTTACTCTCCAGGGGTCGGGAAGCTTTCTTT. The full variable domain, in which reference TRBV28 and TRBJ1-1 provide the parts outside the CDR3, is DVKVTQSSRYLVKRTGEKVFLECVQDMDHENMFWYRQDPGLGLRLIYFSYDVKMKEKGDIPEGYSVSREKKERFSLILESASTNQTSMYLCASSLLSRGREAFFGQGTRLTVV.

The table lists this clone with a count of one. This chain links TRBV6-5 with TRBJ1-1; 7 nucleotides line up with TRBD1. CDR3 size: 13 residues. Trimming at V came to 6 bases and at J to 7 bases, leaving 8 bases not matched to a gene. Germline V CDR1 and CDR2: MNHEY, SVGAGI. CDR3 sequence (DNA): TGTGCCAGCAGCCCCGGACAGGTCCGTGAAGCTTTCTTT. Residues: CASSPGQVREAFF.

The chain uses TRBV27 and TRBJ2-5; 12 positions match TRBD1. This CDR3 contains 16 residues. Germline loops: CDR1 MNHEY, CDR2 SMNVEV (reference sequence). J gave up 5 bases and V 6 bases, and 10 bases lay outside the gene matches. The CDR3: CASRSVGQGAGETQYF. The CDR3 DNA sequence: TGTGCCAGCAGGTCCGTGGGACAGGGGGCCGGGGAGACCCAGTACTTC.

The CDR3 DNA reads as TGTGCCAGCAGCTATAATCTCGCTGGAAACACCATATATTTT. Its translation is CASSYNLAGNTIYF. The V gene is TRBV7-9, the J gene TRBJ1-3; no reliable D call. Per germline, CDR1 SEHNR and CDR2 FQNEAQ (reference sequence). The CDR3 is 14 amino acids. V lost 4 bases to trimming and J lost 2 bases, with 9 bases between them.

This chain uses TRBV28 with TRBJ2-3, with D hard to call. Trimming removed 6 bases at V and 6 bases at J, with 10 bases between. The CDR3 runs to 12 residues. Germline CDR1 and CDR2: MDHEN and SYDVKM. Here the CDR3 DNA reads TGTGCCAGCAGGCTTCTCGGGGATACGCAGTATTTT. Translated, it gives CASRLLGDTQYF.

The rearrangement uses TRBV23-1 and TRBJ1-5; TRBD1 is a possible D gene (5 bases). TRBV23-1 is identified as an open reading frame with a role that is uncertain. V shed 3 bases and J shed 4 bases, with 25 bases lying between them. The CDR3 totals 19 residues. Written as DNA, the CDR3 is TGCGCCAGCAGTCAGGCCCCCTGGCAGGGTCGGTCTTGGAATCAGCCCCAGCATTTT. Protein: CASSQAPWQGRSWNQPQHF.

The V gene is TRBV7-9, the J gene TRBJ1-6; TRBD1 might be the D (5 bases). CDR1 is SEHNR and CDR2 is FQNEAQ in the germline V gene (reference sequence). Trimming took 1 base from V and 6 from J, leaving 10 bases between them. CDR3 length: 15 amino acids. The CDR3 is CASSLDARVNSPLHF. The CDR3 region has the DNA TGTGCCAGCAGCTTAGATGCCAGGGTTAATTCACCCCTCCACTTT. Full variable domain (rest looked up from reference TRBV7-9 and TRBJ1-6): DTGVSQNPRHKITKRGQNVTFRCDPISEHNRLYWYRQTLGQGPEFLTYFQNEAQLEKSRLLSDRFSAERPKGSFSTLEIQRTEQGDSAMYLCASSLDARVNSPLHFGNGTRLTVT.